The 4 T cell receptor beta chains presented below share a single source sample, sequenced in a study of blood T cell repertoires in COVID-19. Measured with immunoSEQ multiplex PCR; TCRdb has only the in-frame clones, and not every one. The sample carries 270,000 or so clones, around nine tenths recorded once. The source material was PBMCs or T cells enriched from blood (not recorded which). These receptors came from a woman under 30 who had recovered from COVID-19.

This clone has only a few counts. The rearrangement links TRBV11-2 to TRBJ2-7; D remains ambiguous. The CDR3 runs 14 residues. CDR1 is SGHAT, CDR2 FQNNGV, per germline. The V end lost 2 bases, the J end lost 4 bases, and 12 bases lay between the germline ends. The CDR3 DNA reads TGTGCCAGCAGCTTAAATTCAAGACATTACGAGCAGTACTTC. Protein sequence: CASSLNSRHYEQYF.

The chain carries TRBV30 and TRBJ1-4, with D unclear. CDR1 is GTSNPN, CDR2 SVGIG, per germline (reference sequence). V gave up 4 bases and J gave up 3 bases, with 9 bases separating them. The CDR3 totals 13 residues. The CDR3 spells CAWNTGANEKLFF. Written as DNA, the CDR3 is TGTGCCTGGAATACCGGGGCTAATGAAAAACTGTTTTTT.

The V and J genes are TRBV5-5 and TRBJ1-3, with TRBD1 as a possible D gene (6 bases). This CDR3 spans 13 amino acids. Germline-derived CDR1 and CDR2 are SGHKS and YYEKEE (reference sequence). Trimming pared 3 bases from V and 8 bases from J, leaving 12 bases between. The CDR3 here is CASSSEQGHTIYF. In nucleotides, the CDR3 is TGTGCCAGCAGCTCCGAACAGGGACACACCATATATTTT.

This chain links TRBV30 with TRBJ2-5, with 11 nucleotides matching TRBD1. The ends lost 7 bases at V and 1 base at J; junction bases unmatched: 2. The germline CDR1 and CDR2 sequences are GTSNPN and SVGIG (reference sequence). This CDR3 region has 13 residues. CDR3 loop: CAFGTGGQETQYF. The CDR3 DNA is TGTGCCTTCGGGACAGGGGGCCAAGAGACCCAGTACTTC. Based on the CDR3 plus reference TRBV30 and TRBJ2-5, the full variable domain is SQTIHQWPATLVQPVGSPLSLECTVEGTSNPNLYWYRQAAGRGLQLLFYSVGIGQISSEVPQNLSASRPQDRQFILSSKKLLLSDSGFYLCAFGTGGQETQYFGPGTRLLVL.